This entry lists 9 T cell receptor beta chains sequenced from one sample in a study of blood T cell repertoires in COVID-19. Libraries were prepared by immunoSEQ multiplex PCR; TCRdb keeps only in-frame clonotypes and omits some of them. This table holds roughly 100,000 clones, 90% found once. Sequencing used peripheral blood. The receptors originated from a man between 50 and 59 years old with acute or convalescent COVID-19.

The J gene is TRBJ1-5, the V gene TRBV6-2 or TRBV6-3; D call uncertain. The CDR3 length is 11 residues. The V gene lost 6 bases and the J gene lost 11 bases, with 11 bases spanning the gap. Germline CDR1 and CDR2: MNHEY and SVGEGT. The CDR3 region is CASSKDTTQHF. In nucleotides, the CDR3 is TGTGCCAGCAGCAAAGACACGACCCAGCATTTT.

The chain joins TRBV25-1 to TRBJ2-6; TRBD1 matches at 8 bases. J was trimmed by 3 bases and V by 3 bases; bases with no gene match: 10. CDR3 length equals 18 residues. Germline V CDR1 and CDR2: MGHDK, SYGVNS. The CDR3 nucleotides are TGTGCCAGCAGTGAGGCCGGGACAGGAATTGGTGGGGCCAACGTCCTGACTTTC. Its translation is CASSEAGTGIGGANVLTF.

J is TRBJ2-2 and V is TRBV27, with D tentatively TRBD1 (6 bases). The V gene lost 3 bases and the J gene lost 5 bases, with 16 bases spanning the gap. Germline V gene lookup returns CDR1 MNHEY and CDR2 SMNVEV (reference sequence). This CDR3 is 16 amino acids long. The CDR3 sequence is CASSFWGRSQTGELFF. The DNA of the CDR3 is TGTGCCAGCAGTTTTTGGGGGCGAAGTCAAACCGGGGAGCTGTTTTTT.

The chain couples TRBV7-6 to TRBJ2-2; 12 nucleotides line up with TRBD1. The germline V gene has CDR1 SGHVS and CDR2 FNYEAQ. V gave up 5 bases and J gave up 6 bases; unmatched junction bases: 7. CDR3 length: 16 residues. Here the CDR3 reads CASSRDRGRWSGELFF. In DNA, the CDR3 is TGTGCCAGCAGCCGGGACAGGGGGCGCTGGTCCGGGGAGCTGTTTTTT. Drawing the rest from reference TRBV7-6 and TRBJ2-2, the complete variable domain is GAGVSQSPRYKVTKRGQDVALRCDPISGHVSLYWYRQALGQGPEFLTYFNYEAQQDKSGLPNDRFSAERPEGSISTLTIQRTEQRDSAMYRCASSRDRGRWSGELFFGEGSRLTVL.

V usage is TRBV18 and J usage is TRBJ1-2, with D possibly TRBD1 on 6 matching bases. The CDR3 contains 15 residues. The germline V and J ends were trimmed by 2 bases and 8 bases, with 18 bases remaining between them. CDR1 is KGHSH and CDR2 is LQKENI in the germline V gene. The CDR3 region has the DNA TGTGCCAGCTCACCAGAGGTGACAGGCTGGGAAGGCTACACCTTC. Protein sequence: CASSPEVTGWEGYTF.

The CDR3 sequence: CASSPRAGRGYSYNEQFF. The CDR3 DNA reads as TGTGCCAGTAGTCCCCGTGCAGGGCGGGGTTACTCCTACAATGAGCAGTTCTTC. V and J are TRBV19 and TRBJ2-1; perhaps TRBD2 as D (6 bases). The germline gives CDR1 LNHDA, CDR2 SQIVND (reference sequence). The CDR3 is made up of 18 amino acids. The V and J ends lost 5 bases and 0 bases respectively, with 20 bases between them.

The chain employs TRBV27 and TRBJ1-5; TRBD1 matches at 7 bases. This CDR3 has 16 amino acids. V shed 8 bases, J shed 4 bases, and the junction held 14 bases outside the gene matches. Germline CDR1 reads MNHEY; CDR2 reads SMNVEV (reference sequence). The CDR3 here is CASARIVGTANQPQHF. In DNA, the CDR3 is TGTGCCAGCGCGAGGATCGTTGGGACAGCTAATCAGCCCCAGCATTTT.

The genes are TRBV5-1 and TRBJ1-1, with a tentative D call TRBD1 (5 bases). Looked up from germline, CDR1 is SGHRS and CDR2 is YFSETQ. The CDR3 is 14 residues long. Trimming took 2 bases from V and 1 from J, leaving 9 bases between them. The CDR3 DNA reads as TGCGCCAGCAGCTTTACAGGACAGAACACTGAAGCTTTCTTT. Translated: CASSFTGQNTEAFF.

This sequence joins TRBV6-4 and TRBJ2-3; 8 bases are shared with TRBD2. With 2 bases clipped from V and 6 bases from J, the junction kept 4 bases outside the gene matches. This CDR3 is built from 14 residues. The germline CDR1 and CDR2 sequences are MRHNA and SNTAGT. The DNA for the CDR3 is TGTGCCAGCAGTGACGCCCTAGCGGGCGATACGCAGTATTTT. Translation: CASSDALAGDTQYF.